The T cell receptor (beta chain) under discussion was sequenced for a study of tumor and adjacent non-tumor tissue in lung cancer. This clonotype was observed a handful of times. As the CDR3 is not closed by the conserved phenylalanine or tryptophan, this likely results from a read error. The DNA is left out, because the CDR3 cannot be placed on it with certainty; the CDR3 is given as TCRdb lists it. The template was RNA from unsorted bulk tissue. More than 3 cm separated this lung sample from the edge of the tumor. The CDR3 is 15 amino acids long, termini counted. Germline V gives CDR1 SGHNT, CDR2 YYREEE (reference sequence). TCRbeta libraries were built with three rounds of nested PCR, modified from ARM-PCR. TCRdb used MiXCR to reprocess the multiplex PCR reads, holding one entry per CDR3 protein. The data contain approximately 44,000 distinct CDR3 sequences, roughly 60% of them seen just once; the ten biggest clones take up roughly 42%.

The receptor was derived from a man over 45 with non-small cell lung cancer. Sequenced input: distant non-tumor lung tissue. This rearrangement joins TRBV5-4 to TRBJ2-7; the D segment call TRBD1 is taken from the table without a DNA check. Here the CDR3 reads CASSLGRDSSYEQYL.